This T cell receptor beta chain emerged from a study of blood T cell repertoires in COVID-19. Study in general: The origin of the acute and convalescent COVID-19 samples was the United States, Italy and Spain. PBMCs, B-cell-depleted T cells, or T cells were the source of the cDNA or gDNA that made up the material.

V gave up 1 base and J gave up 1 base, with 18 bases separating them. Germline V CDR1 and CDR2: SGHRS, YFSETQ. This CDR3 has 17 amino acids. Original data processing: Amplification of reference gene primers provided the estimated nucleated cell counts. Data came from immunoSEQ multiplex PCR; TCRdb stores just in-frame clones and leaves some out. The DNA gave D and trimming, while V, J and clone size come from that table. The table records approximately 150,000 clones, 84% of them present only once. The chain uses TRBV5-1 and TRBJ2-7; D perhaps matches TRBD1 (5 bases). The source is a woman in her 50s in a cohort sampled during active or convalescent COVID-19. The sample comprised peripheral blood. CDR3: CASSLPKLVGRSYEQYF. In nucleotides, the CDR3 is TGCGCCAGCAGCTTGCCCAAATTAGTGGGGCGGTCCTACGAGCAGTACTTC. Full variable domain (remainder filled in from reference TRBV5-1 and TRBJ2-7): KAGVTQTPRYLIKTRGQQVTLSCSPISGHRSVSWYQQTPGQGLQFLFEYFSETQRNKGNFPGRFSGRQFSNSRSEMNVSTLELGDSALYLCASSLPKLVGRSYEQYFGPGTRLTVT.